The present entry profiles one TCR beta chain with its context. Germline CDR1 is LGHNA and CDR2 is YSLEER. Trimming stripped 1 base from V and 7 bases from J, with 16 bases between. The length of the CDR3 is 15 residues. These data are taken from a study of T cell changes during pregnancy in multiple sclerosis. Assay: immunoSEQ multiplex PCR; the TCRdb copy retains only in-frame clones and omits some. The table shows about 49,000 clones, with around 95% occurring only once. This chain links TRBV4-3 with TRBJ1-1; D perhaps matches TRBD1 (5 bases). The receptor was isolated from a female donor with multiple sclerosis, enrolled in a pregnancy study. The sequencing used CD8+ T cells from peripheral blood mononuclear cells, collected in the first trimester of pregnancy. The CDR3 DNA reads TGCGCCAGCAGCCAAGGTGCAGCAGGGTACGATGAAGCTTTCTTT. Translated: CASSQGAAGYDEAFF.